What follows are 24 T cell receptor beta chains derived from one specimen sequenced in a study of beta chain features in type 1 diabetes. TCRB transcripts that were expressed got sequenced, as all of the isolated RNA had been reverse transcribed. Clones were read by immunoSEQ multiplex PCR, and TCRdb kept only the in-frame ones, dropping some. The sample includes 200,000 to 250,000 clones, 27% of them seen just once. The sequenced material came from central memory CD4+ T cells from blood. The receptors come from a man aged 25 to 40 in good health.

The chain couples TRBV29-1 to TRBJ2-1; D is unclear. Trimming pared 0 bases from V and 7 bases from J, leaving 7 bases between. There are 12 residues in the CDR3. Germline loops: CDR1 SQVTM, CDR2 ANQGSEA. The CDR3 region has the DNA TGCAGCGTTGAAGAATTGGGGAATGAGCAGTTCTTC. Translation: CSVEELGNEQFF.

The sample holds many counts of this clone. This chain links TRBV15 with TRBJ2-1; TRBD1 aligns across 7 bases. V lost 2 bases to trimming and J lost 4 bases; unmatched junction nucleotides: 5. The CDR3 contains 15 residues. The germline gives CDR1 LNHNV, CDR2 YYDKDF (reference sequence). The CDR3, as DNA: TGTGCCACCAGCAGAACGGGACAGCTTTACAATGAGCAGTTCTTC. Its protein is CATSRTGQLYNEQFF.

The chain carries TRBV2 and TRBJ2-1; D gene ambiguous. CDR1 SNHLY and CDR2 FYNNEI come from the germline V gene. Trimming shortened V by 6 bases and J by 6 bases, and 6 bases separated the two germline ends. The CDR3 is 11 amino acids. Here the CDR3 reads CASSALNEQFF. The CDR3 coding sequence is TGTGCCAGCAGCGCACTCAATGAGCAGTTCTTC.

This clone was seen more than once but under ten times. The CDR3 loop is CASSRTSGRASETQYF. CDR3 DNA: TGTGCCAGCAGTCGGACTAGCGGGAGGGCCTCAGAGACCCAGTACTTC. The chain carries TRBV5-4 and TRBJ2-5, with 15 bases aligning to TRBD2. The CDR3 has 16 amino acids. J gave up 4 bases and V 5 bases, and 6 bases lay outside the gene matches. Germline assignment: CDR1 SGHNT and CDR2 YYREEE (reference sequence). Supplemented by reference TRBV5-4 and TRBJ2-5, the full variable domain reads ETGVTQSPTHLIKTRGQQVTLRCSSQSGHNTVSWYQQALGQGPQFIFQYYREEENGRGNFPPRFSGLQFPNYSSELNVNALELDDSALYLCASSRTSGRASETQYFGPGTRLLVL.

Only a few counts were recorded for this clone. For the CDR3, the DNA is TGTGCCAGCAGCTTGGACCGGCAAGAGACCCAGTACTTC. Protein: CASSLDRQETQYF. The chain couples TRBV7-7 to TRBJ2-5; no reliable D call. The ends were cut back, 3 bases at V and 2 bases at J, with 7 bases in the middle. This CDR3 is 13 amino acids long. Per germline, CDR1 SSHAT and CDR2 FNYEAQ (reference sequence). The whole variable domain, filled in from reference TRBV7-7 and TRBJ2-5, reads GAGVSQSPRYKVTKRGQDVTLRCDPISSHATLYWYQQALGQGPEFLTYFNYEAQPDKSGLPSDRFSAERPEGSISTLTIQRTEQRDSAMYRCASSLDRQETQYFGPGTRLLVL.

The chain joins TRBV6-5 to TRBJ1-5, with D unclear. CDR1 and CDR2 from the germline V gene are MNHEY and SVGAGI. The CDR3 contains 13 residues. V was clipped by 10 bases and J by 0 bases, with 10 bases between them. DNA of the CDR3: TGTGCCACCACACAAGATAGCAATCAGCCCCAGCATTTT. Translation gives CATTQDSNQPQHF.

This chain links TRBV28 with TRBJ2-5, with TRBD2 identical over 7 bases. The CDR3 spans 14 residues. V was clipped by 3 bases and J by 3 bases; unmatched bases: 4. Per the germline V gene, CDR1 is MDHEN and CDR2 is SYDVKM. The CDR3 DNA follows: TGTGCCAGCAGTTTCCAGGCGGGAGAAGAGACCCAGTACTTC. Translating gives CASSFQAGEETQYF.

About this clone itself: Other DNA sequences in this specimen translate into the identical CDR3. The V call is TRBV7-9, the J call TRBJ2-5; D call uncertain. The CDR3 is made up of 15 amino acids. Germline CDR1 SEHNR, CDR2 FQNEAQ (reference sequence). V was shortened by 4 bases and J by 2 bases, with 14 bases between the two germline ends. The CDR3 DNA reads as TGTGCCAGCAGCTACCCCCGGACGACGCAAGAGACCCAGTACTTC. This sequence encodes CASSYPRTTQETQYF.

The chain recombines TRBV7-2 with TRBJ2-5; a weak D match, TRBD2 (5 bases). CDR1 SGHTA and CDR2 FQGNSA come from the germline V gene. Trimming removed 1 base from V and 1 base from J, with 13 bases in between. CDR3 length: 16 amino acids. The CDR3 DNA reads TGTGCCAGCAGCTTAGGGCGAAGAGGGTCCCAAGAGACCCAGTACTTC. This codes for CASSLGRRGSQETQYF.

V usage is TRBV10-3 and J usage is TRBJ1-4; D remains unclear. The CDR3 covers 14 residues. V lost 4 bases and J 4 bases, leaving 10 bases between the germline ends. CDR1 and CDR2 from the germline V gene are ENHRY and SYGVKD. The CDR3 coding sequence is TGTGCCATCAGTGTCTCGGGGAGTAATGAAAAACTGTTTTTT. The encoded protein is CAISVSGSNEKLFF.

The chain recombines TRBV5-4 with TRBJ1-2; possible D gene TRBD1, 6 bases. Trimming removed 5 bases from V and 2 bases from J, with 10 bases in between. In germline, CDR1 is SGHNT, CDR2 YYREEE (reference sequence). This CDR3 has 13 amino acids. In DNA, the CDR3 is TGTGCCAGCAGTCGGACAGACAACTATGGCTACACCTTC. Translated, it gives CASSRTDNYGYTF.

This chain joins TRBV7-2 and TRBJ2-7; D is tentatively TRBD1 or TRBD2 (5 bases each). The CDR3 has 14 amino acids. Germline CDR1 SGHTA, CDR2 FQGNSA. The germline V and J ends were trimmed by 5 bases and 0 bases, with 11 bases remaining between them. CDR3 in DNA: TGTGCCAGCAGCACGGGACGGAACTCCTACGAGCAGTACTTC. This sequence encodes CASSTGRNSYEQYF.

This clone came up a few times. V and J are TRBV11-2 and TRBJ1-2, with D unclear. Germline V gives CDR1 SGHAT, CDR2 FQNNGV. This CDR3 is built from 16 residues. V lost 4 bases and J 8 bases, leaving 23 bases between the germline ends. The CDR3 DNA reads TGTGCCAGCAGCTCAATACCAAAACCGGGCCTTGGCGGCTACACCTTC. Encoded protein: CASSSIPKPGLGGYTF.

The chain recombines TRBV6-6 with TRBJ2-5; D is unclear. CDR1 MNHNY and CDR2 SVGAGI come from the germline V gene (reference sequence). Trimming stripped 5 bases from V and 5 bases from J, with 6 bases between. The CDR3 runs to 11 residues. The CDR3 nucleotides are TGTGCCAGCAGTCTTCTGGAGACCCAGTACTTC. It codes for CASSLLETQYF.

The chain employs TRBV7-8 and TRBJ2-3; the match to TRBD1 covers 9 bases. Germline V gene data show CDR1 as SGHVS and CDR2 as FQNEAQ. This CDR3 region has 13 residues. Germline trimming cut 8 bases from V and 1 base from J; bases unmatched to any gene: 1. CDR3 residues: CASRTGGTDTQYF. CDR3 nucleotide sequence: TGTGCCAGCCGGACAGGGGGCACAGATACGCAGTATTTT. The full variable domain, rest sourced from reference TRBV7-8 and TRBJ2-3, is GAGVSQSPRYKVAKRGQDVALRCDPISGHVSLFWYQQALGQGPEFLTYFQNEAQLDKSGLPSDRFFAERPEGSVSTLKIQRTQQEDSAVYLCASRTGGTDTQYFGPGTRLTVL.

This clone showed up just a few times. The chain carries TRBV7-2 and TRBJ1-4, with D unclear. The V end lost 1 base, the J end lost 1 base, and 4 bases lay between the germline ends. The CDR3 extends over 14 amino acids. Germline values: CDR1 SGHTA, CDR2 FQGNSA. The chain's CDR3 is CASSLEVTNEKLFF. In DNA, the CDR3 is TGTGCCAGCAGCTTAGAAGTAACTAATGAAAAACTGTTTTTT.

This clone was seen only a few times. This chain uses TRBV7-2 with TRBJ1-6; the D gene is possibly TRBD1 (6 bases). Trimming shortened V by 1 base and J by 3 bases, and 10 bases separated the two germline ends. The V gene's germline CDR1 is SGHTA and CDR2 FQGNSA. CDR3 size: 16 residues. The CDR3 nucleotides are TGTGCCAGCAGCTTAGTAGGAGGGGGCTATAATTCACCCCTCCACTTT. The encoded protein is CASSLVGGGYNSPLHF.

With respect to this clone: Other nucleotide sequences from this sample produce the same CDR3. The rearrangement joins TRBV30 to TRBJ2-1; the D gene is possibly TRBD1 (5 bases). The germline V gene encodes CDR1 GTSNPN and CDR2 SVGIG (reference sequence). Trimming cost V 3 bases and J 3 bases, with 9 bases left between them. The CDR3 totals 13 residues. Written as DNA, the CDR3 is TGTGCCTGGAGCGGAGACAGCTACAATGAGCAGTTCTTC. This translates into CAWSGDSYNEQFF.

This clone was seen more than once but under ten times. V and J are TRBV7-2 and TRBJ2-1, with 8 bases matching TRBD1. Looked up from germline, CDR1 is SGHTA and CDR2 is FQGNSA. The CDR3 sequence is 17 residues long. The ends lost 1 base at V and 4 bases at J; junction bases unmatched: 9. CDR3: CASSLEGRGPTYNEQFF. The CDR3, as DNA: TGTGCCAGCAGCTTAGAGGGCAGGGGGCCCACTTACAATGAGCAGTTCTTC.

The chain links TRBV30 to TRBJ2-3, with a tentative D call TRBD2 (6 bases). Trimming removed 3 bases at V and 1 base at J, with 14 bases between. The CDR3 runs to 15 residues. Germline CDR1 is GTSNPN and CDR2 is SVGIG (reference sequence). CDR3 nucleotides: TGTGCCTGGAGCGGAACTAGCTTTGGCACAGATACGCAGTATTTT. Its protein product is CAWSGTSFGTDTQYF.

The chain combines TRBV19 with TRBJ2-5; D gene ambiguous. CDR1 and CDR2 (germline): LNHDA, SQIVND (reference sequence). This CDR3 has 14 residues. V was trimmed by 0 bases and J by 5 bases, leaving 10 bases between them. The CDR3 bases are TGTGCCAGTAGTATAGACAGGTTTATGGAGACCCAGTACTTC. Protein sequence: CASSIDRFMETQYF.

This clone was counted a single time. This sequence joins TRBV28 and TRBJ2-7; D unclear. This CDR3 spans 12 amino acids. Trimming took off 4 bases at V and 4 bases at J, with 8 bases between the two ends. Germline lookup yields CDR1 MDHEN and CDR2 SYDVKM. The DNA of the CDR3 is TGTGCCAGCAGTTCTGCGGCTTACGAGCAGTACTTC. Amino acid sequence: CASSSAAYEQYF.

The V gene is TRBV7-9, the J gene TRBJ1-6; weak D call: TRBD1 (6 bases). V lost 4 bases, J lost 6 bases, and 19 bases lay in between. This CDR3 region has 17 residues. Germline CDR1 SEHNR, CDR2 FQNEAQ (reference sequence). The CDR3 bases are TGTGCCAGCAGCTCCGCCTCCACCGGACAGATTAATTCACCCCTCCACTTT. This sequence encodes CASSSASTGQINSPLHF.

The V call is TRBV25-1, the J call TRBJ1-2, with 7 bases matching TRBD1. From germline, CDR1 is MGHDK and CDR2 SYGVNS. The ends lost 4 bases at V and 7 bases at J; junction bases unmatched: 15. CDR3 length: 16 residues. CDR3 DNA: TGTGCCAGCAGTGGGGGGACAGTGTCGGGAAAGGGTGGCTACACCTTC. This encodes CASSGGTVSGKGGYTF.